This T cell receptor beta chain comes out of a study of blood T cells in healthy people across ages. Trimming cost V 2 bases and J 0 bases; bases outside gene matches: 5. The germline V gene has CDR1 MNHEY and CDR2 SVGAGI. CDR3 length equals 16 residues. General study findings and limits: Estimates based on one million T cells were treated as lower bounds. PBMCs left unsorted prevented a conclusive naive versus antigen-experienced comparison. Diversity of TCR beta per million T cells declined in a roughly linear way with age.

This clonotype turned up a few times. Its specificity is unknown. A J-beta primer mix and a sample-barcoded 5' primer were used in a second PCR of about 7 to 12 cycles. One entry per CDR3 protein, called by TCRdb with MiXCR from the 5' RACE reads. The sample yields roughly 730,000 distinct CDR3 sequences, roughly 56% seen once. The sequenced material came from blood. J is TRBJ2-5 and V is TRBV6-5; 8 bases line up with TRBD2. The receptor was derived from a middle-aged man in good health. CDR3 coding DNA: TGTGCCAGCAGTTACGAGAGCGGGGGAAACCAAGAGACCCAGTACTTC. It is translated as CASSYESGGNQETQYF.